This T cell receptor (beta chain) was sequenced during a study of shared clonotypes between healthy human individuals. Some clones are missing from TCRdb's copy, which holds only in-frame ones; the method was immunoSEQ multiplex PCR. This table has fewer than 2.5 million clones, over 85% appearing once. This CDR3 contains 13 residues. V gave up 6 bases and J gave up 5 bases, with 13 bases separating them. The germline V gene has CDR1 SGHAT and CDR2 FQNNGV. Study findings and constraints: Generation probabilities were higher for clonotypes shared across all four sorted-subset donors than for unshared ones. Clonotype sharing among donors was thought likely to change with sequencing depth.

Both subsets, CD45RA+ naive and CD45RA-negative memory, were split from the CD4+ cells. Of note for this clone: Its specificity is unknown.

The clonotype was recovered from a man aged 18 to 30 in good health. Some clones in this sample may be carry-over from other donors' samples. The chain is built from TRBV11-2 and TRBJ2-5, with no clear D. Sequencing was done on a sample of naive CD4+ T cells from PBMCs. Described subset: CD45RA+ positively selected. The CDR3 region is CASSYLRLETQYF. DNA for the CDR3: TGTGCCAGCAGTTACCTCCGGCTGGAGACCCAGTACTTC. Combining the CDR3 with reference TRBV11-2 and TRBJ2-5 gives the whole variable domain EAGVAQSPRYKIIEKRQSVAFWCNPISGHATLYWYQQILGQGPKLLIQFQNNGVVDDSQLPKDRFSAERLKGVDSTLKIQPAKLEDSAVYLCASSYLRLETQYFGPGTRLLVL.